Many counts were recorded for the clone carrying this T cell receptor (beta chain). The data derive from a study of cytomegalovirus exposure and HLA in healthy donors. Profiled with immunoSEQ multiplex PCR; TCRdb holds only in-frame clones, not every one. The table lists under 150,000 clones, less than 90% of them singletons. The germline V gene encodes CDR1 ENHRY and CDR2 SYGVKD. CDR3 length: 14 residues. V was pared by 9 bases and J by 1 base, with 15 bases between. The receptor was derived from a man aged 18 to 35 in good health and CMV-seronegative. This chain connects TRBV10-3 to TRBJ1-1; no clear D. Sequenced input: PBMCs. CDR3 sequence reads: CAIQERVTNTEAFF. In DNA, the CDR3 is TGTGCCATTCAAGAACGGGTTACGAACACTGAAGCTTTCTTT.